The entry below gives a single T cell receptor (beta chain) sequence along with its context. What it binds is not known. This sample was taken from a study of long-term antiretroviral therapy in people with HIV. Study context: The earliest samples came from an era when ART typically awaited falling CD4 counts. Study-wide results and limits: Participants lacked recorded data on ART adherence, viral resistance or therapy changes.

Per the germline V gene, CDR1 is KGHSH and CDR2 is LQKENI. The CDR3 is 14 amino acids. The V end was cut by 3 bases, the J end by 2 bases, with 10 bases between. From each donor, at least one pre-ART PBMC sample and at least two post-ART PBMC samples were obtained. Version v3.0 of the immunoSEQ assay ran at survey level. Generated by immunoSEQ multiplex PCR, the TCRdb table keeps only in-frame clones and is missing some. The profile shows fewer than 20,000 clones, about four fifths of them singletons. The receptor was derived from a woman between 45 and 60 years old with HIV. The chain couples TRBV18 to TRBJ1-2, with D maybe TRBD1 (5 bases). The material was unsorted PBMCs, obtained 2.5 years before starting antiretroviral therapy. CDR3 in amino acids: CASSPSAGNYGYTF. The CDR3 DNA reads TGTGCCAGCTCACCCTCGGCAGGGAACTATGGCTACACCTTC.